This TCR beta chain appears in the sequencing data of a study of blood T cell repertoires in COVID-19. Background on the study: There were acute and convalescent COVID-19 samples, and they came from the United States, Italy and Spain. PBMCs, B-cell-depleted T cells, or T cells provided the cDNA or gDNA that made up the material.

The V gene end was trimmed by 0 bases and the J gene end by 5 bases; junction bases not matched to a gene: 8. CDR3 length equals 17 residues. Germline-derived CDR1 and CDR2 are KGHSH and LQKENI. TCRdb's table, derived via immunoSEQ multiplex PCR, lists solely in-frame clones and lacks some. The sample carries some 370,000 clones, about 90% recorded once. This receptor was taken from a man between 18 and 35 years old with active or convalescent COVID-19. The specimen sequenced was peripheral blood. The rearrangement links TRBV18 to TRBJ2-3; 10 positions agree with TRBD2. The CDR3 DNA reads TGTGCCAGCTCACCACCGGGGCTAGCGGGAGCCGGAGATACGCAGTATTTT. The encoded protein is CASSPPGLAGAGDTQYF. Complete variable domain (other parts from reference TRBV18 and TRBJ2-3): NAGVMQNPRHLVRRRGQEARLRCSPMKGHSHVYWYRQLPEEGLKFMVYLQKENIIDESGMPKERFSAEFPKEGPSILRIQQVVRGDSAAYFCASSPPGLAGAGDTQYFGPGTRLTVL.